A single sample is the source of the 30 T cell receptor beta chains below, sequenced in a study of human versus mouse CDR3 diversity and MHC coevolution. This table comes from immunoSEQ multiplex PCR, and its TCRdb copy is limited to in-frame clones, with some not included. Among approximately 81,000 clones, roughly 93% were seen once, and the ten largest hold 1.3%. Sequencing was carried out using naive CD4+ T cells from blood. Regarding subset: CD45RO-negative CD62L-positive naive CD4 T cells. The receptor set was obtained from a person between 25 and 70 years old in good health.

The chain couples TRBV20-1 to TRBJ2-7; no clear D gene. This CDR3 is built from 11 residues. V shed 4 bases and J shed 7 bases, with 11 bases lying between them. Germline V CDR1 and CDR2: DFQATT, SNEGSKA (reference sequence). CDR3 protein: CSATLLREQYF. CDR3 in DNA: TGCAGTGCTACCCTATTGCGGGAGCAGTACTTC.

V is TRBV10-2 and J is TRBJ2-4; no definite D call. This CDR3 is 15 amino acids long. The V end was cut by 3 bases, the J end by 1 base, with 10 bases between. Germline CDR1 is WSHSY and CDR2 is SAAADI. CDR3 loop: CASSDDTVAKNIQYF. In nucleotides, the CDR3 is TGCGCCAGCAGTGATGATACGGTTGCCAAAAACATTCAGTACTTC.

This chain links TRBV28 with TRBJ2-1; 7 nucleotides line up with TRBD2. There are 17 residues in the CDR3. V dropped 4 bases and J dropped 1; count of bases not matched to a gene: 10. The V gene's germline CDR1 is MDHEN and CDR2 SYDVKM. For the CDR3, the DNA is TGTGCCAGCAGTTCCCCCTCGGGAGGATGGTCCTACAATGAGCAGTTCTTC. This codes for CASSSPSGGWSYNEQFF.

The rearrangement links TRBV5-4 to TRBJ2-7; 9 bases are shared with TRBD2. This CDR3 has 14 amino acids. The germline V gene has CDR1 SGHNT and CDR2 YYREEE (reference sequence). Trimming at V came to 2 bases and at J to 2 bases, leaving 2 bases not matched to a gene. For the CDR3, the DNA is TGTGCCAGCAGCTTTGCTAGCGGGACCTACGAGCAGTACTTC. Protein: CASSFASGTYEQYF.

This clone has just one count. The rearrangement links TRBV5-1 to TRBJ1-1; 7 nucleotides line up with TRBD1. Germline V gene data show CDR1 as SGHRS and CDR2 as YFSETQ. V lost 3 bases, J lost 1 base, and 9 bases stayed unmatched. CDR3 length: 16 residues. The CDR3 DNA is TGCGCCAGCAGCTCGATTACAGGGGTCCGGAACACTGAAGCTTTCTTT. It is translated as CASSSITGVRNTEAFF.

V usage is TRBV29-1 and J usage is TRBJ1-1, with a tentative D call TRBD1 (6 bases). This CDR3 is built from 13 residues. Trimming removed 3 bases from V and 1 base from J, with 9 bases in between. Germline V gives CDR1 SQVTM, CDR2 ANQGSEA. The CDR3 DNA is TGCAGCGTTGATGTACAGGGGAACACTGAAGCTTTCTTT. As protein: CSVDVQGNTEAFF. The full variable domain, rest sourced from reference TRBV29-1 and TRBJ1-1, is SAVISQKPSRDICQRGTSLTIQCQVDSQVTMMFWYRQQPGQSLTLIATANQGSEATYESGFVIDKFPISRPNLTFSTLTVSNMSPEDSSIYLCSVDVQGNTEAFFGQGTRLTVV.

V usage is TRBV6-1 and J usage is TRBJ1-2; D is ambiguous. The germline gives CDR1 MNHNS, CDR2 SASEGT. The CDR3 totals 11 residues. With 4 bases removed from V and 5 bases from J, the gap between germline ends came to 5 bases. CDR3 in amino acids: CASSVIYGYTF. For the CDR3, the DNA is TGTGCCAGCAGTGTAATATATGGCTACACCTTC.

V and J are TRBV19 and TRBJ2-5; maybe TRBD1 (6 bases). This CDR3 has 12 residues. Germline V lookup: CDR1 LNHDA, CDR2 SQIVND (reference sequence). V was clipped by 8 bases and J by 4 bases, with 11 bases between them. The CDR3 reads CASSIRGETQYF. CDR3 coding DNA: TGTGCCAGTTCGATCAGGGGAGAGACCCAGTACTTC.

This clone was counted once. This chain links TRBV7-2 with TRBJ2-2, with 12 bases aligning to TRBD1. Per germline, CDR1 SGHTA and CDR2 FQGNSA. CDR3 size: 15 residues. After removal of 5 bases from V and 6 bases from J, the junction contained 4 bases not matched to a gene. CDR3 residues: CASSPRDRGPGELFF. In DNA, the CDR3 is TGTGCCAGCAGCCCGAGGGACAGGGGGCCCGGGGAGCTGTTTTTT.

The chain employs TRBV19 and TRBJ2-5, with 9 bases identical to TRBD1. This CDR3 comprises 16 residues. The V and J ends lost 2 bases and 0 bases, in that order; junction bases with no gene match: 4. Per the germline V gene, CDR1 is LNHDA and CDR2 is SQIVND (reference sequence). The CDR3: CASSIRDRGYQETQYF. The CDR3 coding sequence is TGTGCCAGTAGTATACGAGACAGGGGGTACCAAGAGACCCAGTACTTC. The complete variable domain, with remaining parts taken from reference TRBV19 and TRBJ2-5, reads DGGITQSPKYLFRKEGQNVTLSCEQNLNHDAMYWYRQDPGQGLRLIYYSQIVNDFQKGDIAEGYSVSREKKESFPLTVTSAQKNPTAFYLCASSIRDRGYQETQYFGPGTRLLVL.

As regards this clone: Other nucleotide sequences from this sample produce the same CDR3. J is TRBJ1-6 and V is TRBV7-9; the match to TRBD1 covers 9 bases. Germline CDR1 SEHNR, CDR2 FQNEAQ (reference sequence). J gave up 9 bases and V 1 base, and 4 bases lay outside the gene matches. This CDR3 has 15 amino acids. The CDR3, as DNA: TGTGCCAGCAGCTTAGAGGGACAGGGTGGTTCACCCCTCCACTTT. It is translated as CASSLEGQGGSPLHF.

This chain joins TRBV5-1 and TRBJ2-5, with D hard to call. In germline, CDR1 is SGHRS, CDR2 YFSETQ. This CDR3 comprises 15 residues. Trimming stripped 4 bases from V and 3 bases from J, with 16 bases between. Written as DNA, the CDR3 is TGCGCCAGCAGCCCTATCCAACGACGGGAAGAGACCCAGTACTTC. It codes for CASSPIQRREETQYF. Complete variable domain (other parts from reference TRBV5-1 and TRBJ2-5): KAGVTQTPRYLIKTRGQQVTLSCSPISGHRSVSWYQQTPGQGLQFLFEYFSETQRNKGNFPGRFSGRQFSNSRSEMNVSTLELGDSALYLCASSPIQRREETQYFGPGTRLLVL.

Details on this clone: The same CDR3 can be traced to other DNA sequences in this sample. The V and J genes are TRBV2 and TRBJ2-3, with D maybe TRBD2 (7 bases). CDR1 SNHLY and CDR2 FYNNEI come from the germline V gene. The germline V and J ends were trimmed by 3 bases and 10 bases, with 23 bases remaining between them. The CDR3 totals 16 residues. The chain's CDR3 is CASSESRGAPKIAQYF. CDR3 in DNA: TGTGCCAGCAGTGAGTCTCGGGGGGCCCCCAAAATCGCGCAGTATTTT. The variable domain in full, completed from reference TRBV2 and TRBJ2-3, reads EPEVTQTPSHQVTQMGQEVILRCVPISNHLYFYWYRQILGQKVEFLVSFYNNEISEKSEIFDDQFSVERPDGSNFTLKIRSTKLEDSAMYFCASSESRGAPKIAQYFGPGTRLTVL.

Here the CDR3 reads CASARQQNYEQYF. The CDR3 nucleotides are TGTGCCTCGGCGAGACAGCAAAACTACGAGCAGTACTTC. The chain is built from TRBV19 and TRBJ2-7, with D perhaps TRBD1 (5 bases). Germline V lookup: CDR1 LNHDA, CDR2 SQIVND (reference sequence). The length of the CDR3 is 13 residues. Trimming stripped 11 bases from V and 3 bases from J, with 17 bases between.

This rearrangement joins TRBV18 to TRBJ2-5, with D hard to call. CDR1 and CDR2 (germline): KGHSH, LQKENI. CDR3 length: 13 amino acids. The V gene lost 1 base and the J gene lost 5 bases, with 8 bases spanning the gap. The CDR3 DNA follows: TGTGCCAGCTCACCACGAGACAAGGAGACCCAGTACTTC. Its translation: CASSPRDKETQYF. The full variable domain, in which reference TRBV18 and TRBJ2-5 provide the parts outside the CDR3, is NAGVMQNPRHLVRRRGQEARLRCSPMKGHSHVYWYRQLPEEGLKFMVYLQKENIIDESGMPKERFSAEFPKEGPSILRIQQVVRGDSAAYFCASSPRDKETQYFGPGTRLLVL.

The sample holds one count of this clone. The chain has TRBV11-3 and TRBJ2-3, with 8 positions matching TRBD1. The germline V gene encodes CDR1 SGHNT and CDR2 YENEEA. The CDR3 is 16 residues long. The V and J ends lost 1 base and 5 bases, in that order; junction bases with no gene match: 8. CDR3 in DNA: TGTGCCAGCAGCTTAGGACAGGGGATTGCCGTAGATACGCAGTATTTT. It yields the protein CASSLGQGIAVDTQYF.

V and J are TRBV4-2 and TRBJ2-5, with TRBD1 matching 7 bases. The DNA end lines up better with TRBJ2-7; the J call may be wrong. The CDR3 runs to 14 residues. Per germline, CDR1 LGHNA and CDR2 YNFKEQ. DNA of the CDR3: TGTGCCAGCAGAGTACAGGGGAGCTCCTACGAGCAGTACTTC. This codes for CASRVQGSSYEQYF.

This rearrangement joins TRBV7-2 to TRBJ1-1; maybe TRBD1 (6 bases). In germline, CDR1 is SGHTA, CDR2 FQGNSA. With 5 bases removed from V and 1 base from J, the gap between germline ends came to 14 bases. CDR3 length equals 15 residues. CDR3 nucleotides: TGTGCCAGCAGCAAGCGCCCACAGGGGAACACTGAAGCTTTCTTT. This sequence encodes CASSKRPQGNTEAFF.

Turning to this clone: At one end the junction does not follow the germline gene, possibly because of a read error. In the same sample, other DNA sequences code for this CDR3. The J gene is TRBJ2-7, the V gene TRBV7-2; 7 bases are a match to TRBD2. Germline CDR1 is SGHTA and CDR2 is FQGNSA. This CDR3 region has 15 residues. The CDR3 coding sequence is TGTGCCAGCAGCTTCAGCGGGGAGGGCTCCTACGAACAGTACTTC. Translation: CASSFSGEGSYEQYF.

The gene calls are TRBV19 and TRBJ1-5, with TRBD1 as a possible D gene (6 bases). The CDR3 is 14 amino acids. Germline CDR1 LNHDA, CDR2 SQIVND (reference sequence). V was pared by 6 bases and J by 9 bases, with 18 bases between. The CDR3 sequence is CASRLDSLIWPQHF. In DNA form, the CDR3 reads TGTGCCAGTAGATTGGACAGCCTAATTTGGCCCCAGCATTTT.

The chain carries TRBV6-5 and TRBJ2-7, with a weak D call TRBD1 (6 bases). Germline values: CDR1 MNHEY, CDR2 SVGAGI. The V gene lost 2 bases and the J gene lost 2 bases, with 7 bases spanning the gap. The CDR3 contains 13 residues. DNA of the CDR3: TGTGCCAGCAGTTACAGGACAGCCTACGAGCAGTACTTC. It encodes CASSYRTAYEQYF.

The V call is TRBV25-1, the J call TRBJ1-6; tentative D call: TRBD1 (5 bases). Trimming took off 6 bases at V and 2 bases at J, with 8 bases between the two ends. Germline V CDR1 and CDR2: MGHDK, SYGVNS. The CDR3 is made up of 14 amino acids. The CDR3 loop reads CASRGEAYNSPLHF. The CDR3 region has the DNA TGTGCCAGCAGAGGGGAAGCCTATAATTCACCCCTCCACTTT.

The rearrangement uses TRBV18 and TRBJ1-5; D is undetermined. The V and J ends lost 4 bases and 0 bases respectively, with 7 bases between them. The germline gives CDR1 KGHSH, CDR2 LQKENI. The CDR3 has 14 residues. The CDR3 sequence: CASSQGVSNQPQHF. The CDR3, as DNA: TGTGCCAGCTCACAGGGAGTTAGCAATCAGCCCCAGCATTTT. The whole variable domain, remainder taken from reference TRBV18 and TRBJ1-5, is NAGVMQNPRHLVRRRGQEARLRCSPMKGHSHVYWYRQLPEEGLKFMVYLQKENIIDESGMPKERFSAEFPKEGPSILRIQQVVRGDSAAYFCASSQGVSNQPQHFGDGTRLSIL.

The CDR3 loop is CASSLVRASELFF. DNA of the CDR3: TGTGCCAGCAGCTTAGTCAGGGCGAGTGAGCTGTTTTTT. This chain connects TRBV11-3 to TRBJ2-2, with D perhaps TRBD1 (5 bases). The CDR3 has 13 amino acids. V gave up 1 base and J gave up 11 bases, with 11 bases separating them. Germline assignment: CDR1 SGHNT and CDR2 YENEEA.

This chain's CDR3 is CASNPGGPSYEQYF. Here the CDR3 DNA reads TGTGCCAGCAACCCCGGGGGACCCTCCTACGAGCAGTACTTC. V and J are TRBV5-6 and TRBJ2-5; tentative D call: TRBD2 (6 bases). The end of the DNA is better explained by TRBJ2-7, so the J call may be wrong. Germline-derived CDR1 and CDR2 are SGHDT and YYEEEE. The CDR3 is 14 residues long.

Notes on this clone: The same CDR3 arises from other DNA sequences in this sample as well. The CDR3 bases are TGTGCCAGCAGTGACAGTCGGGGCTACACCTTC. Encoded protein: CASSDSRGYTF. The chain combines TRBV6-4 with TRBJ1-2, with unresolved D. Germline CDR1 and CDR2: MRHNA and SNTAGT. This CDR3 region has 11 residues. V was cut by 2 bases and J by 8 bases, with 6 bases left in between.

V gene TRBV19 combines with J gene TRBJ1-2; TRBD1 is a possible D gene (6 bases). Trimming took off 3 bases at V and 6 bases at J, with 20 bases between the two ends. Germline CDR1 and CDR2: LNHDA and SQIVND (reference sequence). CDR3 size: 16 residues. CDR3 sequence reads: CASSIGQPSYRDGYTF. As DNA, the CDR3 is TGTGCCAGTAGTATCGGACAGCCTTCCTATCGGGATGGCTACACCTTC.

Only a few counts were recorded for this clone. The genes are TRBV27 and TRBJ1-1, with TRBD1 matching 7 bases. Germline V lookup: CDR1 MNHEY, CDR2 SMNVEV (reference sequence). Trimming removed 5 bases from V and 3 bases from J; junction bases left unmatched: 9. CDR3 length equals 15 residues. The CDR3 DNA reads TGTGCCAGCAGTGCGTCACAGGGGTTTTACACTGAAGCTTTCTTT. Protein: CASSASQGFYTEAFF.

The rearrangement uses TRBV6-1 and TRBJ1-5; a possible D gene is TRBD1 (6 bases). From germline, CDR1 is MNHNS and CDR2 SASEGT. V was pared by 6 bases and J by 0 bases, with 9 bases between. The CDR3 totals 14 residues. The CDR3 is CASRLGGSNQPQHF. The CDR3 DNA follows: TGTGCCAGCAGGCTAGGGGGTAGCAATCAGCCCCAGCATTTT.

The count of this clone is one. The genes are TRBV5-6 and TRBJ2-7, with 10 bases aligning to TRBD2. J was trimmed by 6 bases and V by 0 bases; bases with no gene match: 9. This CDR3 spans 16 amino acids. The germline gives CDR1 SGHDT, CDR2 YYEEEE. The CDR3 region has the DNA TGTGCCAGCAGCTTGGGAACAGCGGGGGGGCCAACCGAGCAGTACTTC. It specifies CASSLGTAGGPTEQYF.